This T cell receptor beta chain was documented in a study of human T cells and chemical hapten exposure. The ends were cut back, 6 bases at V and 5 bases at J, with 6 bases in the middle. The CDR3 has 11 amino acids. Time point specified: patch test 3, about 24 weeks after DPC sensitization. This sample's treatment: therapeutic diphenylcyclopropenone sensitization with weekly scalp DPC. Using its own MiXCR run on the RACE reads, TCRdb lists one record per CDR3 protein. The sample has some 96,000 distinct CDR3 sequences; less than 35% are singletons. This clonotype was obtained from a man aged 35-49 years with alopecia areata. Some clones in this sample may be carry-over from other donors' samples. The V call is TRBV12-3 or TRBV12-4, the J call TRBJ2-3; no clear D gene. Material: whole blood, obtained in connection with sensitization to the hapten diphenylcyclopropenone (DPC). The CDR3 sequence: CASRVEDTQYF. CDR3 nucleotide sequence: TGTGCCAGCAGGGTCGAAGATACGCAGTATTTT.